This T cell receptor (beta chain) originates from a study of blood T cell repertoires in COVID-19. The wider study: Sources were T cells, B-cell-depleted T cells, or PBMCs; the material itself was cDNA or gDNA.

The Seattle site enrolled patients during active infection and followed them longitudinally. Methods used by the authors: Reference gene primer amplification gave nucleated cell count estimates. Libraries were prepared by immunoSEQ multiplex PCR; TCRdb keeps only in-frame clonotypes and omits some of them. The D gene and trimming were derived from the DNA, and the V and J assignments and clone size from that table. The table includes under 450,000 clones, about 88% detected once. Germline CDR1 and CDR2: LNHDA and SQIVND (reference sequence). The CDR3 covers 16 residues. The V and J ends lost 10 bases and 2 bases, in that order; junction bases with no gene match: 14.

The sequenced sample consisted of peripheral blood. The sequence was obtained from an older woman with COVID-19, enrolled during active disease. The chain employs TRBV19 and TRBJ1-2, with 9 nucleotides matching TRBD1. The CDR3 coding sequence is TGTGCCATCATCCGGGACAGGGTATTCTCCAACTATGGCTACACCTTC. Translating it yields CAIIRDRVFSNYGYTF. The entire variable domain, with the rest obtained from reference TRBV19 and TRBJ1-2, is as follows: DGGITQSPKYLFRKEGQNVTLSCEQNLNHDAMYWYRQDPGQGLRLIYYSQIVNDFQKGDIAEGYSVSREKKESFPLTVTSAQKNPTAFYLCAIIRDRVFSNYGYTFGSGTRLTVV.